The rows below give T cell receptor beta chains drawn from one sample of a study of blood T cell repertoires in COVID-19. The protocol was immunoSEQ multiplex PCR, while the TCRdb copy is restricted to in-frame clones and leaves out a portion. The table has around 700,000 clones, around 90% seen once. The sample was peripheral blood. Receptors were obtained from a young woman with acute or convalescent COVID-19. Both conserved end residues are part of each CDR3. A D gene is named only where the DNA matches it firmly. Only some rows state a clone size, as once, few, many or a class for expanded clones.

clone_size	v_call	j_call	d_call	cdr3_nt	cdr3_aa
NA	TRBV5-6	TRBJ2-5	NA	TGTGCCAGCAGCTTGGAGGACAGCTATAAGACCCAGTACTTC	CASSLEDSYKTQYF
once	TRBV11-1	TRBJ2-7	TRBD2	TGTGCCAGCAGCTTACTACGCGGGGGTGGATACGAGCAGTACTTC	CASSLLRGGGYEQYF
NA	TRBV3-1/TRBV3-2	TRBJ2-3	TRBD2	TGTGCCAGCAGCCCCCTAGCGGGGGGGCGGACAGATACGCAGTATTTT	CASSPLAGGRTDTQYF
NA	TRBV2	TRBJ1-2	NA	TGTGCCAGCAGTATCTCAGGGGTTTTTGGCTACACCTTC	CASSISGVFGYTF
NA	TRBV6-5	TRBJ1-3	NA	TGTGCCAGCAGTTCCAGGATCCGCTCTGGAAACACCATATATTTT	CASSSRIRSGNTIYF
NA	TRBV19	TRBJ1-1	NA	TGTGCCAGTAGTCCAGAGGAAGGGAGGAACACTGAAGCTTTCTTT	CASSPEEGRNTEAFF
NA	TRBV3-1/TRBV3-2	TRBJ1-6	NA	TGTGCCAGCAGCCCCACCGCCTCTGGGGGCAATTCACCCCTCCACTTT	CASSPTASGGNSPLHF
NA	TRBV29-1	TRBJ2-1	NA	TGCAGCGTTCTCTACAGGTACAATGAGCAGTTCTTC	CSVLYRYNEQFF
NA	TRBV4-2	TRBJ1-5	NA	TGTGCCAGCAGCCAAGCTTATAGCAATCAGCCCCAGCATTTT	CASSQAYSNQPQHF
NA	TRBV4-2	TRBJ1-2	NA	TGTGCCAGCAGCCAGACCCGGAGGGACTATGGCTACACCTTC	CASSQTRRDYGYTF
few	TRBV9	TRBJ1-1	NA	TGTGCCAGCAGCGACGGGGCAGGGGCCACTGAAGCTTTCTTT	CASSDGAGATEAFF